Here is one T cell receptor beta chain with its context. This specimen belongs to a study of PD-L1 blockade in urothelial cancer. Turning to the study itself: Patients had been given 0 to 3 earlier chemotherapy regimens. Once treatment had started, blood was analyzed at 3 weeks (second dose) and again at 6 weeks. Median T cell yield from blood was over 130,000.

This CDR3 spans 16 amino acids. CDR1 is SGHRS and CDR2 is YFSETQ in the germline V gene. V was pared by 5 bases and J by 7 bases, with 16 bases of the junction left unmatched. Some clones are missing from TCRdb's copy, which holds only in-frame ones; the method was immunoSEQ multiplex PCR. Of tens of thousands of clones listed, around 80% are singletons. The chain links TRBV5-1 to TRBJ2-7, with 9 bases fitting TRBD2. The TCR comes from a man aged 70-80 years with urothelial cancer. Here the sequenced sample was PBMCs, taken around atezolizumab (anti-PD-L1) treatment. The CDR3 sequence: CASRLGVAGGLGEQYF. The CDR3 DNA reads as TGCGCCAGCAGACTTGGGGTTGCGGGAGGGCTCGGAGAGCAGTACTTC.